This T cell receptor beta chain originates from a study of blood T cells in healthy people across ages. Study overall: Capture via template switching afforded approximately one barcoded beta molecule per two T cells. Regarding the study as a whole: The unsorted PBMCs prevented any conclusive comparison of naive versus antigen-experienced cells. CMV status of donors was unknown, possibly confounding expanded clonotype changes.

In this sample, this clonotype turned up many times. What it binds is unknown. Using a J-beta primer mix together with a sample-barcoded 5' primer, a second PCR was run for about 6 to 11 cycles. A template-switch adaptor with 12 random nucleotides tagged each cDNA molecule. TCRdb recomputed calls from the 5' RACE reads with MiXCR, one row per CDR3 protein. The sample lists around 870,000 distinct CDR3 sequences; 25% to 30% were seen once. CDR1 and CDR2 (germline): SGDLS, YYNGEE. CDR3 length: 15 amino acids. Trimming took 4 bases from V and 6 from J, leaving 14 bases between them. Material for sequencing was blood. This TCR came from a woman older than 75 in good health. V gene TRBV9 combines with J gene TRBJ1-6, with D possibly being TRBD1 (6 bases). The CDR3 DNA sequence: TGTGCCAGCAGCCCCGTAGGGGGGCTTAATTCACCCCTCCACTTT. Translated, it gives CASSPVGGLNSPLHF.